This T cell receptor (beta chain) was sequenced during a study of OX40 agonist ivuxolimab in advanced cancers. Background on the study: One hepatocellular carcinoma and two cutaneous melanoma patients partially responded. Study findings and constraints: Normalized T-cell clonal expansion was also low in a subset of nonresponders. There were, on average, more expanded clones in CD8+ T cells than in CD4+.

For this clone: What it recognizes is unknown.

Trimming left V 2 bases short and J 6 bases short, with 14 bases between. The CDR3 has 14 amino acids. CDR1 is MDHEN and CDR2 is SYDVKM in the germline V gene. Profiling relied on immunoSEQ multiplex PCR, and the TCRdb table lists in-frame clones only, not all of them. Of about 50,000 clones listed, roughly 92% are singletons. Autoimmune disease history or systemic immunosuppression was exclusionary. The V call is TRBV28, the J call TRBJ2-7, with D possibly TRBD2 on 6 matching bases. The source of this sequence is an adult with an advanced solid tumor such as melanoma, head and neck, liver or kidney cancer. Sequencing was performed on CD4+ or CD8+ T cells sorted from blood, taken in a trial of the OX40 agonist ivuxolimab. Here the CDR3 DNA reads TGTGCCAGCAGTTTAGGAGGGCACGAAGGCGAGCAGTACTTC. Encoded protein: CASSLGGHEGEQYF.